The clone carrying this T cell receptor beta chain is termed medium-sized. TCRdb fed the 5' RACE reads into MiXCR, producing one record per CDR3 protein. The table includes just under 20,000 distinct CDR3 sequences, 6% to 8.5% detected once. CD4+ or CD8+ T cells at a count of more than 850,000 served as input for the sorted libraries. This record comes from a study of neurological immune-mediated disorders. CDR3 length: 16 amino acids. CDR1 MNHEY and CDR2 SMNVEV come from the germline V gene (reference sequence). Deletions cut 8 bases from V and 0 bases from J, with 18 bases between. The receptor comes from a woman in her thirties with HTLV-1-associated myelopathy (HAM/TSP). The chain has TRBV27 and TRBJ2-3; no clear D. Sequenced: CD8+ T cells from blood. Here the CDR3 reads CASRPRTATSTDTQYF. The CDR3 region has the DNA TGTGCCAGCCGCCCTAGGACGGCGACTAGCACAGATACGCAGTATTTT.